The 3 T cell receptor beta chains in this list originate from one sample, sequenced in a study of T cell changes during pregnancy in multiple sclerosis (dated by TCRdb to 2018 to 2020). The method behind the library was the immunoSEQ multiplex PCR assay. Drawn from immuneACCESS, this table holds only the in-frame rearrangements with V and J called that TCRdb kept. Clones are partly lost; checked studies trace under half to an unresolved V gene and leave the rest unexplained. The sample includes roughly 69,000 clones, with around 90% observed a single time. Jointly, the top ten make up almost 0.3% of the sample. Sequences were derived from CD4+ T cells from peripheral blood mononuclear cells, sampled in the third trimester of pregnancy. The receptor source for this set is a female donor in good health, enrolled as a control in a pregnancy study.

The chain couples TRBV30 to TRBJ1-5; 7 nucleotides line up with TRBD1. This CDR3 region has 13 residues. The germline V gene has CDR1 GTSNPN and CDR2 SVGIG (reference sequence). V trimming: 2 bases; J trimming: 4 bases; junction bases outside the gene matches: 2. CDR3 amino acids: CAWSTRGNQPQHF. CDR3 bases: TGTGCCTGGAGTACCAGGGGGAATCAGCCCCAGCATTTT.

The chain joins TRBV11-2 to TRBJ2-7; 7 bases map to TRBD1. The germline CDR1 and CDR2 sequences are SGHAT and FQNNGV. With 5 bases clipped from V and 4 bases from J, the junction kept 5 bases outside the gene matches. This CDR3 region has 13 residues. The CDR3 DNA sequence: TGTGCCAGCAGCCACAGGGGTGGGTACGAGCAGTACTTC. It translates to CASSHRGGYEQYF.

The table lists this clone with a few counts. The chain uses TRBV6-5 and TRBJ1-6; the match to TRBD1 covers 8 bases. The CDR3 has 15 residues. Germline V gene sequence: CDR1 MNHEY, CDR2 SVGAGI. J gave up 4 bases and V 6 bases, and 5 bases lay outside the gene matches. The CDR3 bases are TGTGCCAGCAGCTCGGACAGGGCGTATAATTCACCCCTCCACTTT. Amino acids: CASSSDRAYNSPLHF.